Shown below are 26 T cell receptor beta chains from a single sample sequenced in a study of T cell responses to AZD1222 COVID-19 vaccine. Generated by immunoSEQ multiplex PCR, the TCRdb table keeps only in-frame clones and is missing some. Here the sample spans under 150,000 clones, around 93% being singletons. Material: peripheral blood, obtained on day 0 of AZD1222 vaccination. The receptors were sampled from an adult in good health.

Of note for this clone: An end of the junction does not agree with germline; a read error may underlie this. This sequence joins TRBV7-7 and TRBJ2-3; TRBD2 matches at 14 bases. This CDR3 contains 18 residues. Germline V gives CDR1 SSHAT, CDR2 FNYEAQ (reference sequence). The DNA of the CDR3 is TGTGCTAGCAGCCCGGGACTAGCGGGGGCCTCTAGCACAGATACGCAGTATTTT. As protein: CASSPGLAGASSTDTQYF.

The V and J genes are TRBV7-9 and TRBJ1-2; D is perhaps TRBD1 (5 bases). The CDR3 extends over 13 amino acids. Germline V CDR1 and CDR2: SEHNR, FQNEAQ (reference sequence). The V gene lost 5 bases and the J gene lost 7 bases, with 14 bases spanning the gap. DNA of the CDR3: TGTGCCAGCAGCCCGGTTGGGGGTAGTGGCTACACCTTC. Translated, it gives CASSPVGGSGYTF.

Notes on this clone: One end of the junction does not line up with germline, which may come from a read error. V usage is TRBV7-2 and J usage is TRBJ2-5; 12 positions match TRBD2. Germline CDR1 is SGHTA and CDR2 is FQGNSA. This CDR3 has 17 amino acids. This CDR3 reads CASSLGRLAGGQATQYF. CDR3 coding DNA: TGTGCCAGCAGCTTAGGGCGGCTAGCGGGGGGGCAAGCGACCCAGTACTTC.

The genes are TRBV30 and TRBJ1-3; 8 bases are shared with TRBD1. The CDR3 extends over 14 amino acids. J was trimmed by 7 bases and V by 2 bases; bases with no gene match: 7. The germline gives CDR1 GTSNPN, CDR2 SVGIG (reference sequence). The CDR3 DNA is TGTGCCTGGAGTAAATGGGACAGGAGTAACACCATATATTTT. Encoded protein: CAWSKWDRSNTIYF.

The DNA for the CDR3 is TGTGCCAGCAGTTACTCGAGATGGGAGCAGTACTTC. Protein: CASSYSRWEQYF. This rearrangement joins TRBV6-6 to TRBJ2-7, with no clear D. Looked up from germline, CDR1 is MNHNY and CDR2 is SVGAGI (reference sequence). V was shortened by 0 bases and J by 7 bases, with 7 bases between the two germline ends. CDR3 length: 12 amino acids.

This chain links TRBV14 with TRBJ2-5; D is uncertain. Deletions cut 1 base from V and 4 bases from J, with 1 base between. The CDR3 runs 11 residues. Germline loops: CDR1 SGHDN, CDR2 FVKESK. The CDR3 spells CASSQVETQYF. DNA of the CDR3: TGTGCCAGCAGCCAAGTAGAGACCCAGTACTTC. The entire variable domain, with the rest obtained from reference TRBV14 and TRBJ2-5, is as follows: EAGVTQFPSHSVIEKGQTVTLRCDPISGHDNLYWYRRVMGKEIKFLLHFVKESKQDESGMPNNRFLAERTGGTYSTLKVQPAELEDSGVYFCASSQVETQYFGPGTRLLVL.

This clone was observed a single time. The V gene is TRBV6-6, the J gene TRBJ2-7; 8 nucleotides align to TRBD2. Trimming took 6 bases from V and 3 from J; bases not matched to a gene: 4. The CDR3 is made up of 13 amino acids. Per the germline V gene, CDR1 is MNHNY and CDR2 is SVGAGI (reference sequence). This CDR3 is CASRGSGGYEQYF. The CDR3 DNA reads TGTGCCAGCAGGGGCAGCGGGGGCTACGAGCAGTACTTC.

As to this clone: One end of the junction is discordant with germline, which a read error may explain. V gene TRBV5-1 combines with J gene TRBJ1-2; D not certain. The V gene's germline CDR1 is SGHRS and CDR2 YFSETQ. The CDR3 consists of 13 residues. The CDR3: CASSQDSSAVGDF. The CDR3 DNA is TGCGCCAGCAGCCAGGATAGCTCCGCGGTCGGAGACTTC.

The rearrangement links TRBV20-1 to TRBJ2-5; D uncertain. This CDR3 comprises 11 residues. V was shortened by 4 bases and J by 2 bases, with 5 bases between the two germline ends. The V gene's germline CDR1 is DFQATT and CDR2 SNEGSKA (reference sequence). CDR3 in amino acids: CSAIRQETQYF. The CDR3, as DNA: TGCAGTGCTATCAGGCAAGAGACCCAGTACTTC.

This chain uses TRBV6-2 or TRBV6-3 with TRBJ1-2, with D perhaps matching TRBD1 (5 bases). Per germline, CDR1 MNHEY and CDR2 SVGEGT. The CDR3 contains 14 residues. Trimming took 6 bases from V and 2 from J, leaving 13 bases between them. This CDR3 reads CASSLGGANYGYTF. In DNA, the CDR3 is TGTGCCAGCAGCCTTGGAGGGGCGAACTATGGCTACACCTTC.

This chain joins TRBV30 and TRBJ1-2, with D tentatively TRBD1 (5 bases). Germline CDR1 reads GTSNPN; CDR2 reads SVGIG (reference sequence). V was shortened by 3 bases and J by 4 bases, with 15 bases between the two germline ends. CDR3 length equals 14 residues. The CDR3 protein is CAWRRGGRGYGYTF. The CDR3 region has the DNA TGTGCCTGGAGACGGGGGGGACGAGGCTATGGCTACACCTTC.

The V gene is TRBV4-3, the J gene TRBJ2-2; TRBD2 matches at 7 bases. This CDR3 contains 15 residues. Trimming cost V 4 bases and J 4 bases; bases outside gene matches: 6. Germline V gives CDR1 LGHNA, CDR2 YSLEER. The DNA for the CDR3 is TGCGCCAGCAGCCGGGGAGGGCCGGGCACCGGGGAGCTGTTTTTT. The encoded protein is CASSRGGPGTGELFF.

The V and J genes are TRBV19 and TRBJ1-2, with D possibly matching TRBD1 (5 bases). Per germline, CDR1 LNHDA and CDR2 SQIVND (reference sequence). Trimming removed 3 bases from V and 2 bases from J, with 13 bases in between. The CDR3 runs to 15 residues. The CDR3 nucleotides are TGTGCCAGTAGTATTTTAGGGGATGGAAACTATGGCTACACCTTC. Translating gives CASSILGDGNYGYTF.

This clone has just one count. This chain connects TRBV7-6 to TRBJ2-7; D remains unclear. The CDR3 length is 16 residues. Trimming took 5 bases from V and 5 from J, leaving 22 bases between them. CDR1 SGHVS and CDR2 FNYEAQ come from the germline V gene. The CDR3 loop reads CASSPIKDLLGDEQYF. The CDR3, as DNA: TGTGCCAGCAGCCCGATAAAGGACCTCCTTGGGGACGAGCAGTACTTC.

The V call is TRBV19, the J call TRBJ1-1; perhaps TRBD1 as D (5 bases). The CDR3 length is 13 residues. CDR1 and CDR2 (germline): LNHDA, SQIVND (reference sequence). The germline V and J ends were trimmed by 5 bases and 3 bases, with 10 bases remaining between them. The CDR3 DNA follows: TGTGCCAGTAGTGGGACGGTCTACACTGAAGCTTTCTTT. Translation gives CASSGTVYTEAFF.

The genes are TRBV3-1 (or the pseudogene TRBV3-2) and TRBJ2-5; D gene uncertain. The CDR3 contains 13 residues. The germline CDR1 and CDR2 sequences are LGHDT and YNNKEL (reference sequence). V lost 6 bases, J lost 3 bases, and 11 bases lay in between. This CDR3 reads CASRRLAEETQYF. Here the CDR3 DNA reads TGTGCCAGCAGGCGTCTCGCAGAAGAGACCCAGTACTTC.

The chain couples TRBV16 to TRBJ1-5, with D unresolved. The V end was cut by 1 base, the J end by 1 base, with 8 bases between. Germline V lookup: CDR1 KGHSY, CDR2 FQNENV. This CDR3 contains 15 residues. The CDR3 DNA follows: TGTGCCAGCAGCCAATTGGGATTAAGCAATCAGCCCCAGCATTTT. Translating it yields CASSQLGLSNQPQHF.

The CDR3 DNA reads TGTGCCAGCAATGGACAGGGGGGTAGAACCGGGGAGCTGTTTTTT. The encoded protein is CASNGQGGRTGELFF. The chain links TRBV2 to TRBJ2-2, with 10 bases identical to TRBD1. The CDR3 extends over 15 amino acids. The V gene's germline CDR1 is SNHLY and CDR2 FYNNEI. J lost 5 bases, V lost 7 bases, and 7 bases had no gene match.

This sequence joins TRBV5-1 and TRBJ2-6; D is unresolved. V was clipped by 0 bases and J by 0 bases, with 4 bases between them. Germline values: CDR1 SGHRS, CDR2 YFSETQ. The CDR3 contains 15 residues. The CDR3 DNA follows: TGCGCCAGCAGCTTGGTTGGCTCTGGGGCCAACGTCCTGACTTTC. It translates to CASSLVGSGANVLTF.

This chain joins TRBV5-1 and TRBJ2-1; the D gene is possibly TRBD2 (7 bases). The CDR3 extends over 12 amino acids. CDR1 and CDR2 from the germline V gene are SGHRS and YFSETQ. V gave up 4 bases and J gave up 10 bases, with 12 bases separating them. The CDR3 is CASSPGGQEQFF. The CDR3 DNA reads as TGCGCCAGCAGCCCCGGGGGGCAAGAGCAGTTCTTC.

This clone was observed a single time. This CDR3 reads CASSIGHSLSGNTIYF. The DNA of the CDR3 is TGTGCCAGTAGTATTGGGCACAGCCTCTCTGGAAACACCATATATTTT. The chain recombines TRBV19 with TRBJ1-3; D gene ambiguous. The CDR3 covers 16 residues. V lost 3 bases and J lost 0, with 12 bases in between. CDR1 is LNHDA and CDR2 is SQIVND in the germline V gene (reference sequence).

This clone was recorded only once. The chain recombines TRBV4-1 with TRBJ2-1; a weak D match, TRBD2 (5 bases). The CDR3 has 21 amino acids. The germline V and J ends were trimmed by 0 bases and 1 base, with 25 bases remaining between them. Germline V gives CDR1 MGHRA, CDR2 YSYEKL. The CDR3 coding sequence is TGCGCCAGCAGCCAAGATCTTCGGCCAGCGGTAGGGCTTTGGTCCTACAATGAGCAGTTCTTC. Amino acids: CASSQDLRPAVGLWSYNEQFF.

This chain links TRBV7-2 with TRBJ2-5; possibly TRBD2 for D (5 bases). Germline CDR1 is SGHTA and CDR2 is FQGNSA. Trimming took off 1 base at V and 2 bases at J, with 17 bases between the two ends. This CDR3 region has 17 residues. CDR3 DNA sequence: TGTGCCAGCAGCTTAGGGCTCCCTCGGACGGGGCAAGAGACCCAGTACTTC. As protein: CASSLGLPRTGQETQYF.

This chain links TRBV4-1 with TRBJ1-1; D gene unclear. V dropped 0 bases and J dropped 5 bases, with 7 bases sitting between them. This CDR3 comprises 13 residues. CDR1 and CDR2 from the germline V gene are MGHRA and YSYEKL. CDR3 in amino acids: CASSQERRTEAFF. In DNA, the CDR3 is TGCGCCAGCAGCCAAGAAAGGAGAACTGAAGCTTTCTTT.

The V call is TRBV2, the J call TRBJ2-7; 8 nucleotides align to TRBD2. Germline CDR1 SNHLY, CDR2 FYNNEI. The V segment lost 3 bases and the J segment 7 bases; nucleotides outside the gene matches: 5. This CDR3 has 13 amino acids. CDR3 amino acids: CASSDWLAGEQYF. CDR3 coding DNA: TGTGCCAGCAGTGATTGGCTAGCGGGTGAGCAGTACTTC.

The chain employs TRBV7-3 and TRBJ1-1; D uncertain. V lost 6 bases and J lost 3, with 14 bases in between. Germline CDR1 and CDR2: SGHTA and FQGTGA. The CDR3 is made up of 14 amino acids. Here the CDR3 reads CASSRYEGDTEAFF. In DNA, the CDR3 is TGTGCCAGCAGTCGTTACGAGGGTGACACTGAAGCTTTCTTT.